Detailed here is one T cell receptor (beta chain). What it binds is not known. This record comes from a study of cytomegalovirus exposure and HLA in healthy donors. The study's findings and limits: Several of the most significant clusters were apparently associated with common viral pathogens in a later analysis. DRB1 showed the most TCR associations and HLA-C the fewest in a later analysis, as rates varied by HLA locus.

CDR1 and CDR2 from the germline V gene are GTSNPN and SVGIG (reference sequence). Trimming took 2 bases from V and 5 from J, leaving 12 bases between them. This CDR3 is 13 amino acids long. Primers: 60 Vbeta forward and 13 Jbeta reverse. Assay: immunoSEQ multiplex PCR; the TCRdb copy retains only in-frame clones and omits some. This table has 150,000 to 200,000 clones, 79% appearing once. The source material was PBMCs. This clonotype originated in a woman in her 30s in good health and CMV-seropositive. The chain carries TRBV30 and TRBJ2-5, with D possibly TRBD1 on 6 matching bases. CDR3 in DNA: TGTGCCTGGAGTAAGCAGGGGCAGGAGACCCAGTACTTC. This sequence encodes CAWSKQGQETQYF. Complete variable domain (other parts from reference TRBV30 and TRBJ2-5): SQTIHQWPATLVQPVGSPLSLECTVEGTSNPNLYWYRQAAGRGLQLLFYSVGIGQISSEVPQNLSASRPQDRQFILSSKKLLLSDSGFYLCAWSKQGQETQYFGPGTRLLVL.